The source of this T cell receptor (beta chain) is a study of CD8+CD57+ T cells in acquired aplastic anemia. Study-wide context: The DNA of sorted CD4+ and CD8+ cells averaged 3.2 ug. An average of about 9.8 million reads for CD4+ cells was obtained from healthy donors. Study-wide findings and caveats: Statistical testing detected no significant gap in CD8+ Simpson's diversity between patients and controls. In common between the patients and the controls were around 30 CD8+ CDR3 sequences.

Genomic DNA constituted the template upon which TCR beta VDJ and CDR3 profiling was performed. A single record per CDR3 protein comes from TCRdb applying MiXCR to the reads. This sample yields roughly 190,000 distinct CDR3 sequences, of which roughly 56% are seen a single time; about a sixth belongs to the top ten. This CDR3 has 14 residues. Between the trimmed V and J ends, which lost 3 bases and 9 bases, there was a span of 15 bases. The germline V gene has CDR1 MRHNA and CDR2 SNTAGT. This clonotype was counted at least ten times. Its antigen is undetermined. This receptor was taken from a human donor in good health, serving as a control. What was sequenced was sorted CD4+, CD8+, or CD8+CD57+ T cells (not recorded which) from PBMCs. V gene TRBV6-4 combines with J gene TRBJ2-1; the D gene is possibly TRBD1 (5 bases). CDR3 region: CASSETIWGGEQFF. As DNA, the CDR3 is TGTGCCAGCAGTGAAACTATTTGGGGCGGTGAGCAGTTCTTC.